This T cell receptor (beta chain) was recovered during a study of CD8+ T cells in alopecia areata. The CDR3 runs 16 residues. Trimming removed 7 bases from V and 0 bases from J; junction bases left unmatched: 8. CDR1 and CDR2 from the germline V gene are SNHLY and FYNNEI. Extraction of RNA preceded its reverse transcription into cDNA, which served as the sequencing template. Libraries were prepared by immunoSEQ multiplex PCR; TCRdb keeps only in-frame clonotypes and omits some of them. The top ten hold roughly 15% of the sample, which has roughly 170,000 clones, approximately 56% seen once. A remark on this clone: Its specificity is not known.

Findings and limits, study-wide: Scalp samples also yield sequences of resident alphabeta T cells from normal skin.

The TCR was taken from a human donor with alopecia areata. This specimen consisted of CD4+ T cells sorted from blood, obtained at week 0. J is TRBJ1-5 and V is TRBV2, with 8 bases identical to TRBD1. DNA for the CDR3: TGTGCCAGCAACCCCGGGACAGGAGATAGCAATCAGCCCCAGCATTTT. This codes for CASNPGTGDSNQPQHF.